This T cell receptor beta chain appears in the sequencing data of a study of Ad26.COV2.S vaccination and SARS-CoV-2 variants. Across the study: The COV1001 Ad26.COV2.S trial arm included the donor. The authors gave Ad26.COV2.S intramuscularly, either once or twice 56 days apart. Points from the study as a whole: Placebo recipients had lower spike-specific TCR breadth than vaccine recipients.

Concerning this clone itself: Its antigen is not known.

The assay was immunoSEQ multiplex PCR, and TCRdb's table has in-frame clones only and misses some. This table holds about 350,000 clones, approximately 81% found once. The treatment was: over 15 received Ad26.COV2.S at low or high dose, single or two shots; roughly five received placebo; per-sample allocation not given. After the first vaccine or placebo injection, samples were drawn on day 63. CDR1 is SGHTA, CDR2 FQGNSA, per germline. The V gene lost 2 bases and the J gene lost 9 bases, with 14 bases spanning the gap. This CDR3 is built from 14 residues. This chain uses TRBV7-2 with TRBJ1-3; D might be TRBD1 (6 bases). This clonotype originated in a person aged 18-60 years who received the Ad26.COV2.S COVID-19 vaccine or a placebo. Material: peripheral blood, obtained in a trial of Ad26.COV2.S vaccine versus placebo. Here the CDR3 reads CASSLNGQGSTIYF. In DNA, the CDR3 is TGTGCCAGCAGCTTAAACGGCCAGGGGAGCACCATATATTTT.